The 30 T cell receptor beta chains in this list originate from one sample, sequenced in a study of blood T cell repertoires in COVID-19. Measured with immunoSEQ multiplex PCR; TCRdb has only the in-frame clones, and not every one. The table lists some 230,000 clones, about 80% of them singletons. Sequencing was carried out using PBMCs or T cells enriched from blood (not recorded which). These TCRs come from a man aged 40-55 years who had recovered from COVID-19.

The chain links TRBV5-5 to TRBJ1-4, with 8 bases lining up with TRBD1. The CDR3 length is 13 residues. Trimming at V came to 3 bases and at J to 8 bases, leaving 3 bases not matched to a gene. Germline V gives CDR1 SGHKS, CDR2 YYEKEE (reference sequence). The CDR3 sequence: CASSSGGYEKLFF. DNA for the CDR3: TGTGCCAGCAGCTCAGGGGGCTACGAAAAACTGTTTTTT.

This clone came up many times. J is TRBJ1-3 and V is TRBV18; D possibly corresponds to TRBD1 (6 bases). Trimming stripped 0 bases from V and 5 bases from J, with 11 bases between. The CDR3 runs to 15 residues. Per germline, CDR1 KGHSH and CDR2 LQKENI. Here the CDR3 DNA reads TGTGCCAGCTCACCACCGCAACAGGGCAGAAACACCATATATTTT. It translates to CASSPPQQGRNTIYF.

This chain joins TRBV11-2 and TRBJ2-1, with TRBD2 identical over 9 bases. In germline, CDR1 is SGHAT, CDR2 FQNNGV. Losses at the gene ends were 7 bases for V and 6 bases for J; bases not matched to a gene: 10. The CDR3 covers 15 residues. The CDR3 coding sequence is TGTGCCAGCACCCCGACTAGCGGAGCGGGCAATGAGCAGTTCTTC. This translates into CASTPTSGAGNEQFF.

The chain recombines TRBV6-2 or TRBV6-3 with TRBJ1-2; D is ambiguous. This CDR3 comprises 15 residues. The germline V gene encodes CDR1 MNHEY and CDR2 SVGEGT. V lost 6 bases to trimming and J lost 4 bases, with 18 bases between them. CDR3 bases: TGTGCCAGCAGCCCGTGGGTCGGACTTCCCTATGGCTACACCTTC. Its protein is CASSPWVGLPYGYTF.

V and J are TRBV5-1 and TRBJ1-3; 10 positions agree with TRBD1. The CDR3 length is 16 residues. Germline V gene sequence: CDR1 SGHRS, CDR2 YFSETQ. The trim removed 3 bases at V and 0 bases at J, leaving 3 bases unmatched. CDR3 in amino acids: CASSWGTGDSGNTIYF. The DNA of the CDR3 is TGCGCCAGCAGCTGGGGGACAGGGGACTCTGGAAACACCATATATTTT.

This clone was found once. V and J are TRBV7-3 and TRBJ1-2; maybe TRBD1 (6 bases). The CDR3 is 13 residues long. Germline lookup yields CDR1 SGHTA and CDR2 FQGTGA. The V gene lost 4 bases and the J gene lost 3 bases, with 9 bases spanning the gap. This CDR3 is CASSSGVDYGYTF. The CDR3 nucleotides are TGTGCCAGCAGCTCAGGGGTTGACTATGGCTACACCTTC.

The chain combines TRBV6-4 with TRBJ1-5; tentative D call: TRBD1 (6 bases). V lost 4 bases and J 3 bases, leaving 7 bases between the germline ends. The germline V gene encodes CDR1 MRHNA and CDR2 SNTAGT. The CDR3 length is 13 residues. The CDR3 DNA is TGTGCCAGCAGTGCAGGGGTCAATCAGCCCCAGCATTTT. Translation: CASSAGVNQPQHF.

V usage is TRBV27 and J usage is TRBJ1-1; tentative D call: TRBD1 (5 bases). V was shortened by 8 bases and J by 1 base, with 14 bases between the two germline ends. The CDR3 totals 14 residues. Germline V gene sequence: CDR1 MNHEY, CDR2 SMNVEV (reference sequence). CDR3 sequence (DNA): TGTGCCAGCGACAAAGGGGCTACGAACACTGAAGCTTTCTTT. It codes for CASDKGATNTEAFF.

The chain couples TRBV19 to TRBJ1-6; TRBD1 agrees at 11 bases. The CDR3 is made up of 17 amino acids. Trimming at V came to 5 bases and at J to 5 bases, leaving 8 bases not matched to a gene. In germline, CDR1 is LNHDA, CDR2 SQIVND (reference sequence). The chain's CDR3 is CASSSRTGGADNSPLHF. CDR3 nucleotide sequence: TGTGCCAGTAGTTCCCGGACAGGGGGCGCGGATAATTCACCCCTCCACTTT. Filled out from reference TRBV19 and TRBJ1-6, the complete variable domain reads DGGITQSPKYLFRKEGQNVTLSCEQNLNHDAMYWYRQDPGQGLRLIYYSQIVNDFQKGDIAEGYSVSREKKESFPLTVTSAQKNPTAFYLCASSSRTGGADNSPLHFGNGTRLTVT.

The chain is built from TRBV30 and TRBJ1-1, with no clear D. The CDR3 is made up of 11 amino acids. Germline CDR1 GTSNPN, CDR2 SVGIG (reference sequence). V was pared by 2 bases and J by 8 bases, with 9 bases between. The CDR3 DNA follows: TGTGCCTGGAGTAAGCTCCCCGAAGCTTTCTTT. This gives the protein CAWSKLPEAFF.

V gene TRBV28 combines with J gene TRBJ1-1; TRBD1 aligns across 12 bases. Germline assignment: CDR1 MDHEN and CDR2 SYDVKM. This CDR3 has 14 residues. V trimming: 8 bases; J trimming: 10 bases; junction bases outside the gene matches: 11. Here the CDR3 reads CASLLRDRGLVAFF. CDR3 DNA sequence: TGTGCCAGCCTACTCCGGGACAGGGGGCTTGTAGCTTTCTTT.

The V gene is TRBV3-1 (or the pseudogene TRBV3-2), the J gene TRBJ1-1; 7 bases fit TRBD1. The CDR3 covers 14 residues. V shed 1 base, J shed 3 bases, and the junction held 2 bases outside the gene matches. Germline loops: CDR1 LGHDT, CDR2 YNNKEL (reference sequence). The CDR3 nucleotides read TGTGCCAGCAGCCAAGGACAGGGATACACTGAAGCTTTCTTT. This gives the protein CASSQGQGYTEAFF.

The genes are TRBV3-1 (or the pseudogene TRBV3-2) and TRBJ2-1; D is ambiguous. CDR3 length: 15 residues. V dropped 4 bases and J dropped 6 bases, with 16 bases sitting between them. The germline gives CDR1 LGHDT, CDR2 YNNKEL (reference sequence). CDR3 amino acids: CASSPGWASLNEQFF. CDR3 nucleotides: TGTGCCAGCAGCCCAGGCTGGGCCAGTCTCAATGAGCAGTTCTTC.

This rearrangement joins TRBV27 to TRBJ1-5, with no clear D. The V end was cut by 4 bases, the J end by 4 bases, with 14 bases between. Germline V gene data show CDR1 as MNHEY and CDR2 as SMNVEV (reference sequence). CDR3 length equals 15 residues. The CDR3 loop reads CASSSLEERNQPQHF. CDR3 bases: TGTGCCAGCAGTTCCCTCGAGGAGAGGAATCAGCCCCAGCATTTT.

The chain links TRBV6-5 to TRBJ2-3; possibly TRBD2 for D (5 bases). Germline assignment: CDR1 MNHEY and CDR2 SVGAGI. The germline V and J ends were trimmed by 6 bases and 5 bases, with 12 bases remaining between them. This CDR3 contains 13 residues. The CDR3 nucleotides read TGTGCCAGCAGCCGGTCCGGGGAAGATACGCAGTATTTT. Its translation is CASSRSGEDTQYF.

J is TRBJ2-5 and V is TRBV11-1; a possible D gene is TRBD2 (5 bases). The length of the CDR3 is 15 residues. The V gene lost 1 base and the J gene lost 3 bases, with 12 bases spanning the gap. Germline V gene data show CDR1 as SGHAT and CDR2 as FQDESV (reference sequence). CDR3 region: CASSLDPSSEETQYF. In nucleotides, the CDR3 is TGTGCCAGCAGCTTAGACCCTAGCTCGGAAGAGACCCAGTACTTC.

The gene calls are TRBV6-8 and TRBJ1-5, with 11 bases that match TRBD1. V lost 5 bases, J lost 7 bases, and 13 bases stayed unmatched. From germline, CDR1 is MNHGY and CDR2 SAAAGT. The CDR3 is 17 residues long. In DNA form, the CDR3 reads TGTGCCAGCAGTGGGGGACCGGGACAGGGGGAAGGACAGCCCCAGCATTTT. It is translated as CASSGGPGQGEGQPQHF.

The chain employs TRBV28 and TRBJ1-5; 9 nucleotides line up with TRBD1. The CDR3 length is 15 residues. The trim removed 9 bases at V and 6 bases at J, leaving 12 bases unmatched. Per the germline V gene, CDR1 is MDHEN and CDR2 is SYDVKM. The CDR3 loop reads CASGTGGYEGQPQHF. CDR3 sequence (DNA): TGTGCCAGTGGAACAGGGGGCTACGAGGGTCAGCCCCAGCATTTT.

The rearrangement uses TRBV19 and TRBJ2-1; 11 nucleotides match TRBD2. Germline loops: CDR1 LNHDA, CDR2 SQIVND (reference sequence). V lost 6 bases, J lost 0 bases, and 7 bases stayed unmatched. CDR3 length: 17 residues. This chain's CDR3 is CASSGLAGGSSYNEQFF. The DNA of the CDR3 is TGTGCCAGTAGCGGTCTAGCGGGGGGAAGCTCCTACAATGAGCAGTTCTTC.

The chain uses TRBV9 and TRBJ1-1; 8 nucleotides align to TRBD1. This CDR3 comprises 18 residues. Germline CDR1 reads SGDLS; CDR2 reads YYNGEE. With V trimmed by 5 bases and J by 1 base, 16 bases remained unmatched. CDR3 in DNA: TGTGCCAGCAGTGCGTCTAGGGGACAGGCCCCTGGGAACACTGAAGCTTTCTTT. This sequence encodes CASSASRGQAPGNTEAFF. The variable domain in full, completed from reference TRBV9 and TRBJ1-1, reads DSGVTQTPKHLITATGQRVTLRCSPRSGDLSVYWYQQSLDQGLQFLIQYYNGEERAKGNILERFSAQQFPDLHSELNLSSLELGDSALYFCASSASRGQAPGNTEAFFGQGTRLTVV.

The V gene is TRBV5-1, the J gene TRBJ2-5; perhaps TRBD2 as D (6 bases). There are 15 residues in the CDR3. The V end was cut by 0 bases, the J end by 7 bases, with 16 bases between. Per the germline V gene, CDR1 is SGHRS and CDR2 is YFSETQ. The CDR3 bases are TGCGCCAGCAGCTTGGCCGGGGTACAGGAGGGGACCCAGTACTTC. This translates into CASSLAGVQEGTQYF. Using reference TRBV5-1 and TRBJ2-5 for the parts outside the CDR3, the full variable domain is KAGVTQTPRYLIKTRGQQVTLSCSPISGHRSVSWYQQTPGQGLQFLFEYFSETQRNKGNFPGRFSGRQFSNSRSEMNVSTLELGDSALYLCASSLAGVQEGTQYFGPGTRLLVL.

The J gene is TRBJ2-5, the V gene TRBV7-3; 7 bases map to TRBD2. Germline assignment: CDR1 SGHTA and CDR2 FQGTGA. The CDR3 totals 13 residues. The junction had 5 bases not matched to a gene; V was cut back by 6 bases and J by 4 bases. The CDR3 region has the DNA TGTGCCAGCAGTCCAAGCGGGGTAGAGACCCAGTACTTC. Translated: CASSPSGVETQYF.

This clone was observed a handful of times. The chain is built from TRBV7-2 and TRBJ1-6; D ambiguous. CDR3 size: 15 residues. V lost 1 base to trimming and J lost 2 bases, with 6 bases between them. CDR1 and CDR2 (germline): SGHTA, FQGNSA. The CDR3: CASSLGLTYNSPLHF. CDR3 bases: TGTGCCAGCAGCTTAGGACTGACCTATAATTCACCCCTCCACTTT.

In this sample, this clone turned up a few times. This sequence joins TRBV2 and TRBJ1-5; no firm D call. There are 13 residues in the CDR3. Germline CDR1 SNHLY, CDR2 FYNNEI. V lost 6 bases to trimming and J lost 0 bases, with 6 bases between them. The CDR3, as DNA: TGTGCCAGCAGGAGGGATAGCAATCAGCCCCAGCATTTT. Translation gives CASRRDSNQPQHF.

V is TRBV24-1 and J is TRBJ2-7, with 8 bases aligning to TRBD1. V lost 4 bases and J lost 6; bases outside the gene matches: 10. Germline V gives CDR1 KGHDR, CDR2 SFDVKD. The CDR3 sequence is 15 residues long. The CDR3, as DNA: TGTGCCACCAGTGACCCCCGGGACAGGAGGAGCGAGCAGTACTTC. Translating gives CATSDPRDRRSEQYF.

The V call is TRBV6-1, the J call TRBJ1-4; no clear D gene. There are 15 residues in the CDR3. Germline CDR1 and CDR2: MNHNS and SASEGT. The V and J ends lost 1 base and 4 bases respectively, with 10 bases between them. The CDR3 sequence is CASSEGTGFNEKLFF. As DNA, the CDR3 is TGTGCCAGCAGTGAAGGCACCGGTTTTAATGAAAAACTGTTTTTT.

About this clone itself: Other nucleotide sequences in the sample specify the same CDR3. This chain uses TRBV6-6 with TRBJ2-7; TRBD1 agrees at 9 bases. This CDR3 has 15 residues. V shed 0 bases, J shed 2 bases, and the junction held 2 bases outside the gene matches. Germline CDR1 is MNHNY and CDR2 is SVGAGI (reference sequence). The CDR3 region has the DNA TGTGCCAGCAGTTACTCGGGACAGGGCCCCTACGAGCAGTACTTC. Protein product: CASSYSGQGPYEQYF.

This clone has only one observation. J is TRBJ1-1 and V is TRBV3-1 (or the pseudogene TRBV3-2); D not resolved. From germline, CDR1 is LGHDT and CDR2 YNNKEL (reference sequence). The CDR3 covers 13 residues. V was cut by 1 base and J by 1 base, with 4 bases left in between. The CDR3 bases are TGTGCCAGCAGCCAAGTCTGGAACACTGAAGCTTTCTTT. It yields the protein CASSQVWNTEAFF.

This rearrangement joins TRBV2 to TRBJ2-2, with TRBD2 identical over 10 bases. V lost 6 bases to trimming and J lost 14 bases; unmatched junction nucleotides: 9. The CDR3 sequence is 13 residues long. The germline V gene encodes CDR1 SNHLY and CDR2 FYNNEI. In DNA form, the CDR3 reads TGTGCCAGCAGGGGAGCGGGGGGGACCCCCCTGTTTTTT. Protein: CASRGAGGTPLFF. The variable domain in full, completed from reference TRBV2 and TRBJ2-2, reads EPEVTQTPSHQVTQMGQEVILRCVPISNHLYFYWYRQILGQKVEFLVSFYNNEISEKSEIFDDQFSVERPDGSNFTLKIRSTKLEDSAMYFCASRGAGGTPLFFGEGSRLTVL.

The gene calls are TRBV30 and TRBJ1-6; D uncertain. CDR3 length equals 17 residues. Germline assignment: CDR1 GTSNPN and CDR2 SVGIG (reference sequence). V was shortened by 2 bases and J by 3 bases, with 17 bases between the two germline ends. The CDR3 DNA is TGTGCCTGGAGTACGAGGAGTCCTTACAACTATAATTCACCCCTCCACTTT. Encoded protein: CAWSTRSPYNYNSPLHF.